This TCR beta chain was retrieved from a study of blood T cell repertoires in COVID-19. Study details: Sources were T cells, B-cell-depleted T cells, or PBMCs; the material itself was cDNA or gDNA.

CDR3 size: 14 residues. V lost 0 bases and J lost 7; bases outside the gene matches: 4. Germline V gene lookup returns CDR1 ENHRY and CDR2 SYGVKD. Individuals drawn from about two dozen US areas were about 18 to 100 years old. Exposed participants encountered a COVID-19 case during the 2 weeks preceding study entry. In the source study's methods: Using reference gene primer amplification, nucleated cell counts were estimated. The protocol was immunoSEQ multiplex PCR, while the TCRdb copy is restricted to in-frame clones and leaves out a portion. V and J calls and clone size come straight from that table; D and trimming were deduced from the DNA. Of about 280,000 clones in the sample, approximately 90% were seen once.

The sequencing sample was made of PBMCs or T cells enriched from blood (not recorded which). This clonotype was obtained from a man aged 35 to 55 who had been exposed to COVID-19. This sequence joins TRBV10-3 and TRBJ2-7; 9 positions agree with TRBD1. The CDR3 region has the DNA TGTGCCATCAGTGAGTCCGCCGGGACAGGGGAGCAGTACTTC. Its translation is CAISESAGTGEQYF.